This T cell receptor (beta chain) was obtained from a study of T cells in Graves' hyperthyroidism and ophthalmopathy. This clonotype was observed at least ten times. The CDR3 sequence is 14 residues long. The germline V gene has CDR1 MGHRA and CDR2 YSYEKL. Trimming removed 1 base from V and 3 bases from J, with 8 bases in between. TCR beta CDR3 regions were amplified from RNA. The study used the HTBI primer set for a first-round RT-PCR of the TCR CDR3. TCRdb independently ran MiXCR on the multiplex PCR reads; one entry per CDR3 protein. In the table there are about 570,000 distinct CDR3 sequences, 12% to 15% of which are singletons.

The sequenced material came from blood. The clonotype comes from a woman aged 40 to 50 with Graves' hyperthyroidism. J is TRBJ2-3 and V is TRBV4-1, with a tentative D call TRBD2 (5 bases). The CDR3 loop reads CASSQAGKTDTQYF. The CDR3 DNA follows: TGCGCCAGCAGCCAAGCGGGAAAAACAGATACGCAGTATTTT.